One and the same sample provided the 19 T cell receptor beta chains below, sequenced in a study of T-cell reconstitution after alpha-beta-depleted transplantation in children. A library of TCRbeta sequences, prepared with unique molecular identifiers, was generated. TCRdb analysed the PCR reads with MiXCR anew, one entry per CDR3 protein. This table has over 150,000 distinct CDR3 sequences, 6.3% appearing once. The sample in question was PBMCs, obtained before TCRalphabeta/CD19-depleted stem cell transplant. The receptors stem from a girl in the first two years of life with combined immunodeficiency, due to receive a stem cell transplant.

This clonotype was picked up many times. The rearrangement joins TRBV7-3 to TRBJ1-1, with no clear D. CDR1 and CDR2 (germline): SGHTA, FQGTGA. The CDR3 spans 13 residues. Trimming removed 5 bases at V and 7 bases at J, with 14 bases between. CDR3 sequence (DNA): TGTGCCAGCAGCCTCACGGGCCGGGGTGAAGCTTTCTTT. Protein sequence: CASSLTGRGEAFF.

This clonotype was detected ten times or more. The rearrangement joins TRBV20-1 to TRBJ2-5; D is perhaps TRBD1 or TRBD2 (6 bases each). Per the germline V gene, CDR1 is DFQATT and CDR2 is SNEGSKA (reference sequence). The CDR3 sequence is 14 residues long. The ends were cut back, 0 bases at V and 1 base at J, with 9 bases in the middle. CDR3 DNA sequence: TGCAGTGCTAGAGAGGGGGGCACCCAAGAGACCCAGTACTTC. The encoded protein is CSAREGGTQETQYF.

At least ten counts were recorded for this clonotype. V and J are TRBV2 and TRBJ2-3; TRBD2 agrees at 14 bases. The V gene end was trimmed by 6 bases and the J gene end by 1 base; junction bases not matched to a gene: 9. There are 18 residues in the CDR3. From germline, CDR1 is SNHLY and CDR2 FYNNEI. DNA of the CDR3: TGTGCCAGCAGCCCCGGGACTAGCGGGAGTGGGGGCACAGATACGCAGTATTTT. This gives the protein CASSPGTSGSGGTDTQYF.

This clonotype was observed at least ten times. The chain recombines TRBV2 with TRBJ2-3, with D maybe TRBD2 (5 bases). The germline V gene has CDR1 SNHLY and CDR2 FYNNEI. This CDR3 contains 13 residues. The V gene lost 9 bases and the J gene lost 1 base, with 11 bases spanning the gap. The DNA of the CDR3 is TGTGCCAGGGGGAAGAGGGGCACAGATACGCAGTATTTT. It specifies CARGKRGTDTQYF.

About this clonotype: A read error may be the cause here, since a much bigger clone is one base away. In DNA, the CDR3 is TGTGCCAGCACTTTAATCCTAGCGGGATATTACTCCTACAATGAGCAGTTCTTC. Amino acids: CASTLILAGYYSYNEQFF. This chain joins TRBV12-3 or TRBV12-4 and TRBJ2-1; 9 positions match TRBD2. This CDR3 region has 18 residues.

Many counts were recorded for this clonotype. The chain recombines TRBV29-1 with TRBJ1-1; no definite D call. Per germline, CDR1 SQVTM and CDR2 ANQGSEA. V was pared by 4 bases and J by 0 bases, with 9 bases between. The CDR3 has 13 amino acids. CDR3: CSVGANMNTEAFF. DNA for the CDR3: TGCAGCGTTGGAGCAAACATGAACACTGAAGCTTTCTTT.

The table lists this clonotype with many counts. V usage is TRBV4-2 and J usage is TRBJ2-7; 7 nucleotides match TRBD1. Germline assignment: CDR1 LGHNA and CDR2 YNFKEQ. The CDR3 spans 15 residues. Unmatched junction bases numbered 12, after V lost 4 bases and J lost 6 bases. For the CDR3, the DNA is TGTGCCAGCAGCCCCTTACGCCCGCGACAGGGCGAGCAGTACTTC. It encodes CASSPLRPRQGEQYF.

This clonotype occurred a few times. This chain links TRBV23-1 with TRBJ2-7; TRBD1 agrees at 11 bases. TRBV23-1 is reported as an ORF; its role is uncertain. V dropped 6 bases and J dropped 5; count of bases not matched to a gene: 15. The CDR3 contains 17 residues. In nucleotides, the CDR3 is TGCGCCAGCAGGGACCTTTTGGACAGGGGGCTTTTCCACGAGCAGTACTTC. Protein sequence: CASRDLLDRGLFHEQYF.

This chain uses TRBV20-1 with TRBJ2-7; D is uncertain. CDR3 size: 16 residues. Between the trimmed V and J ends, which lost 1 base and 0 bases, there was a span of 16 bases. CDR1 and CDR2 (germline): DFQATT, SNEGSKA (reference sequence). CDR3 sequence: CSARVAVPYNSYEQYF. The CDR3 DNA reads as TGCAGTGCTAGAGTGGCAGTCCCATACAACTCCTACGAGCAGTACTTC.

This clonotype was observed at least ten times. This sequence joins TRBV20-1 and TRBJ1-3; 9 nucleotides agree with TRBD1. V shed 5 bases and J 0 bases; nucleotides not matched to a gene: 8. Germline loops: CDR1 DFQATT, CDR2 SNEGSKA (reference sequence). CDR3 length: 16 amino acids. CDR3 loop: CSAFGQGTPSGNTIYF. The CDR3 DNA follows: TGCAGTGCTTTCGGACAGGGGACACCCTCTGGAAACACCATATATTTT.

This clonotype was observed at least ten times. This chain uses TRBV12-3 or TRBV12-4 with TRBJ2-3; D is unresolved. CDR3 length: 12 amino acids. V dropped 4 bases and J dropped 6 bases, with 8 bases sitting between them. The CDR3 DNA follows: TGTGCCAGCAGTTCGACCGGGGATACGCAGTATTTT. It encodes CASSSTGDTQYF.

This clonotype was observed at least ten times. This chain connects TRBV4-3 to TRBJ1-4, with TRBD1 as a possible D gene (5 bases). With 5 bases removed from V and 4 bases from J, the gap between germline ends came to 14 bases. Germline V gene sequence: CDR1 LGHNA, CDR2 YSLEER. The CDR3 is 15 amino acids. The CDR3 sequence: CASSASGTLNEKLFF. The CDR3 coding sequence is TGCGCCAGCAGCGCTTCCGGGACCCTTAATGAAAAACTGTTTTTT.

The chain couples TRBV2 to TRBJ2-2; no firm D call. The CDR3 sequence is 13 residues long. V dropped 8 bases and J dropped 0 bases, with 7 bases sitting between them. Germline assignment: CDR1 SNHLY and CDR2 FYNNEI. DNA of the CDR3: TGTGCCAGCGACCCGACGAACACCGGGGAGCTGTTTTTT. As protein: CASDPTNTGELFF.

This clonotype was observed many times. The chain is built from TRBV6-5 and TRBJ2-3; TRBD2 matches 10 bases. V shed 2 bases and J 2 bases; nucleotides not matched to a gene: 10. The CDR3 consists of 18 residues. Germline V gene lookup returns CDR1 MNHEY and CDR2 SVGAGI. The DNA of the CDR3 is TGTGCCAGCAGTTACGAGGGATCTAGCGGGGGCCTCACAGATACGCAGTATTTT. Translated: CASSYEGSSGGLTDTQYF.

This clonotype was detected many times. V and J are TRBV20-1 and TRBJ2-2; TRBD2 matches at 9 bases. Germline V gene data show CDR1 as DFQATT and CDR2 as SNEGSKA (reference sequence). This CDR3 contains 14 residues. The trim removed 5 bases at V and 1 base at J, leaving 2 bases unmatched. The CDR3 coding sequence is TGCAGTGCTCGACTAGCGGTGAACACCGGGGAGCTGTTTTTT. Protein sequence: CSARLAVNTGELFF.

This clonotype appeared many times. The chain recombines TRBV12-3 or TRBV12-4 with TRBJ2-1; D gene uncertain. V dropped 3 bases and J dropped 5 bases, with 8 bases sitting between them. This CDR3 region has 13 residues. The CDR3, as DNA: TGTGCCAGCAGTTTGAACTCTCACAATGAGCAGTTCTTC. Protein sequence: CASSLNSHNEQFF.

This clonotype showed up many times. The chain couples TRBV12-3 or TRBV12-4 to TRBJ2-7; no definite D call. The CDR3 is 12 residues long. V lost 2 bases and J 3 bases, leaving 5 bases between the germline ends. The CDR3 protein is CASSLHLYEQYF. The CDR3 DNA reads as TGTGCCAGCAGTTTACACCTCTACGAGCAGTACTTC.

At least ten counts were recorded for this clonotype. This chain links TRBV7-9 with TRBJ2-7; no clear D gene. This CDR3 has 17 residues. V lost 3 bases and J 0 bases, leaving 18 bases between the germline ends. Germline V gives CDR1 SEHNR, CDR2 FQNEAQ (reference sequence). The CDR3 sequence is CASSFSTEHRFSYEQYF. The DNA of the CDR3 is TGTGCCAGCAGCTTTTCGACGGAACACCGCTTCTCCTACGAGCAGTACTTC.

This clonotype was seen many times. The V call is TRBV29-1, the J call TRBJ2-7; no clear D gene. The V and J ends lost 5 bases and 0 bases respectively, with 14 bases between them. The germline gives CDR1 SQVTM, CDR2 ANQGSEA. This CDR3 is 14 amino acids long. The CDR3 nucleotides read TGCAGCGTTTCTGTGGCAAGGAGCTCCTACGAGCAGTACTTC. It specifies CSVSVARSSYEQYF.